This T cell receptor beta chain was documented in a study of response to subunit inactivated influenza vaccine. This clonotype occurred many times. The germline V gene encodes CDR1 SGDLS and CDR2 YYNGEE. The CDR3 extends over 15 amino acids. V shed 4 bases, J shed 4 bases, and the junction held 9 bases outside the gene matches. TCRdb reprocessed the RT-PCR reads with MiXCR, giving one entry per CDR3 protein. Among approximately 160,000 distinct CDR3 sequences listed, roughly 10% were seen once. This chain connects TRBV9 to TRBJ2-7, with 9 bases fitting TRBD1. This sequence originates from a man aged 45 to 70 who received an inactivated influenza vaccine. The input for sequencing was CD8+ T cells sorted from PBMCs, taken around 25 months after vaccination. The CDR3 loop is CASSPPGQGWYEQYF. Written as DNA, the CDR3 is TGTGCCAGCAGCCCACCGGGACAGGGATGGTACGAGCAGTACTTC.